This T cell receptor beta chain was documented in a study of shared clonotypes between healthy human individuals. Trimming cost V 6 bases and J 2 bases; bases outside gene matches: 13. This CDR3 has 18 residues. The germline V gene encodes CDR1 SGHRS and CDR2 YFSETQ. The genomic DNA of each subset was split evenly across several immunoSEQ plates. The repertoire was sequenced with immunoSEQ multiplex PCR; TCRdb's copy has only in-frame clones and lacks some. The sample includes approximately 2.4 million clones, under 97% of them seen just once. Whole-study findings and limits: Naive CD4 clonotypes were shared across a few donors at 4% to 5%. Inspection by rarefaction showed sorted-subset sequencing to be incomplete despite large depth.

For this clone: Its specificity is unknown.

This chain connects TRBV5-1 to TRBJ2-5; TRBD2 agrees at 13 bases. The sequenced sample consisted of naive CD4+ T cells sorted from blood. Subset specified: CD45RA+ positively selected. The receptor was derived from a man aged 18 to 29 in good health. The CDR3 loop reads CASKSGLAGVWGQETQYF. CDR3 nucleotides: TGCGCCAGCAAGTCCGGACTAGCGGGAGTTTGGGGTCAAGAGACCCAGTACTTC.